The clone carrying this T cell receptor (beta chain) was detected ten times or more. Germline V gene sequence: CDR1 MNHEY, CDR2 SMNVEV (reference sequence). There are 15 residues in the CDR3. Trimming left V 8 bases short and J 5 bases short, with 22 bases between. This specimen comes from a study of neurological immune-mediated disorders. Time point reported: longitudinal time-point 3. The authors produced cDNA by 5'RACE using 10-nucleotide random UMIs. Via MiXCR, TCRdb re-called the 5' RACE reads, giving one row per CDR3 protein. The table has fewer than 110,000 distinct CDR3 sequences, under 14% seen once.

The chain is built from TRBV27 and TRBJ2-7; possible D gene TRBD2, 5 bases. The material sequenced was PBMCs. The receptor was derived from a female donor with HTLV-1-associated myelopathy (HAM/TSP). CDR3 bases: TGTGCCAGCGCCCCTGCATTCCAGGTGCGGGACGAGCAGTACTTC. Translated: CASAPAFQVRDEQYF.